This T cell receptor (beta chain) is from a study of blood T cell repertoires in COVID-19. At the level of the study: Specimens from acute and convalescent COVID-19 originated in the United States, Italy and Spain. In each case, the material was cDNA or gDNA derived from T cells, B-cell-depleted T cells, or PBMCs.

Per the authors' pipeline: Reference gene primers were amplified, and this amplification served to estimate nucleated cell counts. Clones were read by immunoSEQ multiplex PCR, and TCRdb kept only the in-frame ones, dropping some. The DNA was the basis for D and trimming; V, J and clone size are from that table. The table records some 190,000 clones, approximately 86% of them present only once. The sequencing input was peripheral blood. The TCR originated in a woman at least 80 years old with active or convalescent COVID-19.

This chain's CDR3 is CASSSGLTKTTDTQYF. CDR3 DNA: TGCGCCAGCAGCTCGGGACTAACTAAGACCACAGATACGCAGTATTTT. The genes are TRBV5-1 and TRBJ2-3; 7 positions agree with TRBD2. Germline loops: CDR1 SGHRS, CDR2 YFSETQ. This CDR3 region has 16 residues. J was trimmed by 2 bases and V by 3 bases; bases with no gene match: 9.